This T cell receptor beta chain derives from a study of blood T cell repertoires in COVID-19. Study-wide context: The United States, Italy and Spain provided the acute and convalescent COVID-19 samples. From T cells, B-cell-depleted T cells, or PBMCs came the material, which was cDNA or gDNA.

After removal of 5 bases from V and 4 bases from J, the junction contained 4 bases not matched to a gene. Germline V gene data show CDR1 as KGHSH and CDR2 as LQKENI. The CDR3 consists of 14 residues. Source study methods: Reference gene primer amplification gave estimated nucleated cell counts. Profiled with immunoSEQ multiplex PCR; TCRdb holds only in-frame clones, not every one. That table is the source of V, J and clone size, and D and trimming were worked out from the DNA. The sample includes 91,000 or so clones, about 83% of them seen just once. Material for sequencing was peripheral blood. V is TRBV18 and J is TRBJ1-2; 10 positions agree with TRBD1. The sequence was obtained from a human donor in a cohort sampled during active COVID-19. In nucleotides, the CDR3 is TGTGCCAGCTCATCGGGGACAGGGGTCTATGGCTACACCTTC. Its protein product is CASSSGTGVYGYTF. Based on the CDR3 plus reference TRBV18 and TRBJ1-2, the full variable domain is NAGVMQNPRHLVRRRGQEARLRCSPMKGHSHVYWYRQLPEEGLKFMVYLQKENIIDESGMPKERFSAEFPKEGPSILRIQQVVRGDSAAYFCASSSGTGVYGYTFGSGTRLTVV.